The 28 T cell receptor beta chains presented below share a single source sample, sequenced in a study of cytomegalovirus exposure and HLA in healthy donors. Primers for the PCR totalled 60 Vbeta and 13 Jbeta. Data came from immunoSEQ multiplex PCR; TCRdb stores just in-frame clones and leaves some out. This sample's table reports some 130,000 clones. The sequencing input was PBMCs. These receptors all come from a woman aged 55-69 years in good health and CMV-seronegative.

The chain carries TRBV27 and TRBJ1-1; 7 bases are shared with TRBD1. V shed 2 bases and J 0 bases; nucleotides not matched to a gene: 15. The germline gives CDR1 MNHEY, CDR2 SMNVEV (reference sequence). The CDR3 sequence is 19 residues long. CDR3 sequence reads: CASSLKKGAKVFMNTEAFF. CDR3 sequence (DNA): TGTGCCAGCAGTTTAAAGAAGGGGGCCAAGGTTTTTATGAACACTGAAGCTTTCTTT.

CDR3 loop: CASTNRGEAFF. CDR3 coding DNA: TGTGCCAGCACAAATAGAGGTGAAGCTTTCTTT. J is TRBJ1-1 and V is TRBV28; D not resolved. Germline V CDR1 and CDR2: MDHEN, SYDVKM. This CDR3 comprises 11 residues. Trimming stripped 7 bases from V and 7 bases from J, with 10 bases between. Filled out from reference TRBV28 and TRBJ1-1, the complete variable domain reads DVKVTQSSRYLVKRTGEKVFLECVQDMDHENMFWYRQDPGLGLRLIYFSYDVKMKEKGDIPEGYSVSREKKERFSLILESASTNQTSMYLCASTNRGEAFFGQGTRLTVV.

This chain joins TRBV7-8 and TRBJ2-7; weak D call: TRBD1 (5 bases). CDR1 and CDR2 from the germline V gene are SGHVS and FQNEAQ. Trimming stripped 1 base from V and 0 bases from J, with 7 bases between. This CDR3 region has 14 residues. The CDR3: CASSLGQSSYEQYF. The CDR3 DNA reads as TGTGCCAGCAGCTTAGGACAGAGCTCCTACGAGCAGTACTTC.

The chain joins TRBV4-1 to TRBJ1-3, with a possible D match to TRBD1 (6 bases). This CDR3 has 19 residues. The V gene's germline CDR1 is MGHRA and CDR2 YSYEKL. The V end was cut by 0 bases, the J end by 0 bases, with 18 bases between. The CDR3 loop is CASSQDSPLLRGSGNTIYF. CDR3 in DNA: TGCGCCAGCAGCCAAGATAGCCCACTTCTCAGGGGCTCTGGAAACACCATATATTTT.

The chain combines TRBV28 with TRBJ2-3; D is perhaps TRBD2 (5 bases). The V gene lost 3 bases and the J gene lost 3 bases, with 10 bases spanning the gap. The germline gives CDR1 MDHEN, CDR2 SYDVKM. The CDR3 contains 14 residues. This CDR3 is CASSFGRGTDTQYF. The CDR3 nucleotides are TGTGCCAGCAGTTTTGGTCGGGGAACAGATACGCAGTATTTT.

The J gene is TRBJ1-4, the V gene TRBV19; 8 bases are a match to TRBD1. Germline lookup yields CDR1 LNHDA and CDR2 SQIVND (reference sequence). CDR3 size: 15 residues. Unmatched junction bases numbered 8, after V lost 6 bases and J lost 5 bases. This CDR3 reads CASSLRTGKNEKLFF. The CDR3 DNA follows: TGTGCCAGTAGCTTAAGGACAGGGAAAAATGAAAAACTGTTTTTT.

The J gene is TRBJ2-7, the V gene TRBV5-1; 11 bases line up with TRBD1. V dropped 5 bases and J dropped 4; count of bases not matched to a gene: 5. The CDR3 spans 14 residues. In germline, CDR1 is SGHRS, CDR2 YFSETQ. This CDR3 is CASSPDRGRYEQYF. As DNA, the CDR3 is TGCGCCAGCAGTCCGGACAGGGGGCGGTACGAGCAGTACTTC.

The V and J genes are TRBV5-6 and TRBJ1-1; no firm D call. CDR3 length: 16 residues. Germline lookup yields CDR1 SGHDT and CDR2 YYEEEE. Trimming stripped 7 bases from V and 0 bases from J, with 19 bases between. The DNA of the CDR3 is TGTGCCAGCGTCCGTAGTTCCGCTATCCTGAACACTGAAGCTTTCTTT. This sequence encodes CASVRSSAILNTEAFF. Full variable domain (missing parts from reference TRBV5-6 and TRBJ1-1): DAGVTQSPTHLIKTRGQQVTLRCSPKSGHDTVSWYQQALGQGPQFIFQYYEEEERQRGNFPDRFSGHQFPNYSSELNVNALLLGDSALYLCASVRSSAILNTEAFFGQGTRLTVV.

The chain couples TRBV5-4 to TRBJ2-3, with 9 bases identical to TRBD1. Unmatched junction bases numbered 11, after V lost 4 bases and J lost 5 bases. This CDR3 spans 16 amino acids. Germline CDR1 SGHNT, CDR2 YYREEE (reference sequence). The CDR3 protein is CASSPGQGIIVDTQYF. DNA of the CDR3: TGTGCCAGCAGCCCCGGACAGGGGATAATTGTAGATACGCAGTATTTT.

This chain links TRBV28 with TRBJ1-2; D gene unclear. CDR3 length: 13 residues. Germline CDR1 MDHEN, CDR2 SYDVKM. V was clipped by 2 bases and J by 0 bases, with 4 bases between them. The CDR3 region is CASSLAANYGYTF. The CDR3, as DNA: TGTGCCAGCAGTTTAGCAGCTAACTATGGCTACACCTTC.

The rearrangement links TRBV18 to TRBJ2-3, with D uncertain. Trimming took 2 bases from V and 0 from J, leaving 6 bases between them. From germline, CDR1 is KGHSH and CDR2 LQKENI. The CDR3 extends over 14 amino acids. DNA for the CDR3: TGTGCCAGCTCACCATCTCCTAGCACAGATACGCAGTATTTT. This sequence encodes CASSPSPSTDTQYF.

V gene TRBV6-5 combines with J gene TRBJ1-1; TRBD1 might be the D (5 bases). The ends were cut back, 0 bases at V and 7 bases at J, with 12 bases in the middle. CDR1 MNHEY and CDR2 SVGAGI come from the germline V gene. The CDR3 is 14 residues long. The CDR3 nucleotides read TGTGCCAGCAGTTACTCGAGAACAGGCGGTGAAGCTTTCTTT. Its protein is CASSYSRTGGEAFF.

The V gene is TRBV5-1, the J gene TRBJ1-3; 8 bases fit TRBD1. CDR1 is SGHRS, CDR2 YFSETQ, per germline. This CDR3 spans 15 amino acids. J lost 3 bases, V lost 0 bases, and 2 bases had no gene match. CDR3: CASSLGGQGGNTIYF. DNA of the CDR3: TGCGCCAGCAGCTTGGGAGGACAGGGTGGAAACACCATATATTTT. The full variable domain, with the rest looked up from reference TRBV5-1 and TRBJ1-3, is KAGVTQTPRYLIKTRGQQVTLSCSPISGHRSVSWYQQTPGQGLQFLFEYFSETQRNKGNFPGRFSGRQFSNSRSEMNVSTLELGDSALYLCASSLGGQGGNTIYFGEGSWLTVV.

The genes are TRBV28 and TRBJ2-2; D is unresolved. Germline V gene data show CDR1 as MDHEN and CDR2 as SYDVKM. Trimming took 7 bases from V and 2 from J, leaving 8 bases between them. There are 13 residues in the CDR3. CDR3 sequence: CASTSTNTGELFF. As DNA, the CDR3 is TGTGCCAGCACGTCAACTAACACCGGGGAGCTGTTTTTT.

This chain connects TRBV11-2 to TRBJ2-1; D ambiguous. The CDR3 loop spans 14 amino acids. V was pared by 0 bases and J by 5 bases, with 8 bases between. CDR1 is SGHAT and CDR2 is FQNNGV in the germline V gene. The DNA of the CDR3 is TGTGCCAGCAGCTTAGATCGTCCTGACAATGAGCAGTTCTTC. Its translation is CASSLDRPDNEQFF.

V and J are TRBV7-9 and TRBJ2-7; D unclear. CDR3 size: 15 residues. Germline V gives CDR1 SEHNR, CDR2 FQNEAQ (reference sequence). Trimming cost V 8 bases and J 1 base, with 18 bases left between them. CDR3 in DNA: TGTGCCAGCCAGTCACCCGCTTCATGGTCCTACGAGCAGTACTTC. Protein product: CASQSPASWSYEQYF.

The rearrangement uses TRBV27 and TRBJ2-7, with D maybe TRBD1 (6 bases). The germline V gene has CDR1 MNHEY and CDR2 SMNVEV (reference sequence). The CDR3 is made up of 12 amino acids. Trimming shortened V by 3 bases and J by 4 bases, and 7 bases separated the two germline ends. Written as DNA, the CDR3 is TGTGCCAGCAGTTTCAGGGGTTACGAGCAGTACTTC. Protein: CASSFRGYEQYF.

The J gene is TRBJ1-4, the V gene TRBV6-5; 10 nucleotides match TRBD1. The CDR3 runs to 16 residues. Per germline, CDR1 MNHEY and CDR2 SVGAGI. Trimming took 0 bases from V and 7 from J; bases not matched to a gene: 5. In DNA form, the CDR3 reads TGTGCCAGCAGTTACTCGCGACAGGGGGCGACTGAAAAACTGTTTTTT. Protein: CASSYSRQGATEKLFF.

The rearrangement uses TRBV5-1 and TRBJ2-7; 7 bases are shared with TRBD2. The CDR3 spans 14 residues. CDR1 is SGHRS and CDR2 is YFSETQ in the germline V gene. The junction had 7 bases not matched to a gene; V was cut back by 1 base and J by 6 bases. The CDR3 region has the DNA TGCGCCAGCAGCTTGCTAGCGGATTACGGCGAGCAGTACTTC. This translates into CASSLLADYGEQYF.

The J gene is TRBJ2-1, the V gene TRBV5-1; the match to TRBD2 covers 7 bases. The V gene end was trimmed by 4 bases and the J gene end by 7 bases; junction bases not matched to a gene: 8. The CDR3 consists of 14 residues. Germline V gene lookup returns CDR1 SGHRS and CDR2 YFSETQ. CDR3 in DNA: TGCGCCAGCAGCCGGGGGGTGGGAGGGAATGAGCAGTTCTTC. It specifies CASSRGVGGNEQFF.

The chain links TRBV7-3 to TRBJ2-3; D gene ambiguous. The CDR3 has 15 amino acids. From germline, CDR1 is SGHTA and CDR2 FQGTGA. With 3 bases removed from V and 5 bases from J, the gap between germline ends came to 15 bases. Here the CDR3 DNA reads TGTGCCAGCAGCTTTCTTCCTGACACGAGAGATACGCAGTATTTT. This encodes CASSFLPDTRDTQYF.

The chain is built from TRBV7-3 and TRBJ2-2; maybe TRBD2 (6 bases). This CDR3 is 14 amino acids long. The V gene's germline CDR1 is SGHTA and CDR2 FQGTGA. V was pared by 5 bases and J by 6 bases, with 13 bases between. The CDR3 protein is CASSLSRRAGELFF. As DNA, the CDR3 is TGTGCCAGCAGCCTCTCTCGGAGGGCCGGGGAGCTGTTTTTT.

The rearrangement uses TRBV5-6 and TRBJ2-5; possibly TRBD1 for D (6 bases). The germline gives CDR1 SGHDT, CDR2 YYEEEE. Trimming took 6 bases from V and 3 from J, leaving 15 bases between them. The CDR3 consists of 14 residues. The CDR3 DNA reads TGTGCCAGCACCCCGGCGTCAGGGGAAGAGACCCAGTACTTC. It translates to CASTPASGEETQYF.

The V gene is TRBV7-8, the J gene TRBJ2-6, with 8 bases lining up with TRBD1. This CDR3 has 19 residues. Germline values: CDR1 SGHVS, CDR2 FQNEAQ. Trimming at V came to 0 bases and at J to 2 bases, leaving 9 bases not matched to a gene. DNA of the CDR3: TGTGCCAGCAGCTTAGCAGTTGGACAGGGAGTTACTGGGGCCAACGTCCTGACTTTC. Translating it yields CASSLAVGQGVTGANVLTF. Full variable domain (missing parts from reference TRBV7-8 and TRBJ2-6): GAGVSQSPRYKVAKRGQDVALRCDPISGHVSLFWYQQALGQGPEFLTYFQNEAQLDKSGLPSDRFFAERPEGSVSTLKIQRTQQEDSAVYLCASSLAVGQGVTGANVLTFGAGSRLTVL.

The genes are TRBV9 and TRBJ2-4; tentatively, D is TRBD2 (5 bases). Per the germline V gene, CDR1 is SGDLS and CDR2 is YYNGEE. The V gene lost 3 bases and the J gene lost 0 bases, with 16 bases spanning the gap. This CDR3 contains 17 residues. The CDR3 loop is CASSGGAADLAKNIQYF. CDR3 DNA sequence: TGTGCCAGCAGCGGGGGAGCCGCGGACTTAGCCAAAAACATTCAGTACTTC. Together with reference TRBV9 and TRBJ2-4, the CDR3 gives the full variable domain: DSGVTQTPKHLITATGQRVTLRCSPRSGDLSVYWYQQSLDQGLQFLIQYYNGEERAKGNILERFSAQQFPDLHSELNLSSLELGDSALYFCASSGGAADLAKNIQYFGAGTRLSVL.

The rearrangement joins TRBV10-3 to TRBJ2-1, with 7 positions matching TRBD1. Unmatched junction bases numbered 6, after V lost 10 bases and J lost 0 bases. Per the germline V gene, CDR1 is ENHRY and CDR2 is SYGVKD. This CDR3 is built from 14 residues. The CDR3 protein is CATRQGTSYNEQFF. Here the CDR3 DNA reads TGTGCCACCCGACAGGGTACCTCCTACAATGAGCAGTTCTTC.

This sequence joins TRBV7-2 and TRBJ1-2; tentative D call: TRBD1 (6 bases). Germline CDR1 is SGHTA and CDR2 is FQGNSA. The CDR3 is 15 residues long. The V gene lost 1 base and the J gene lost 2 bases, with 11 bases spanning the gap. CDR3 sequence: CASSLVQGENYGYTF. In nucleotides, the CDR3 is TGTGCCAGCAGCTTAGTACAGGGTGAGAACTATGGCTACACCTTC.

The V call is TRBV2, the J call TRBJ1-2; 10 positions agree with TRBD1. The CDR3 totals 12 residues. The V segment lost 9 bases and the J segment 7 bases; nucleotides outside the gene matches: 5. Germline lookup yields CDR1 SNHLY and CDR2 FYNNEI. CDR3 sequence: CASGQGVGGYTF. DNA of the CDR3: TGTGCCAGTGGACAGGGGGTGGGTGGCTACACCTTC.